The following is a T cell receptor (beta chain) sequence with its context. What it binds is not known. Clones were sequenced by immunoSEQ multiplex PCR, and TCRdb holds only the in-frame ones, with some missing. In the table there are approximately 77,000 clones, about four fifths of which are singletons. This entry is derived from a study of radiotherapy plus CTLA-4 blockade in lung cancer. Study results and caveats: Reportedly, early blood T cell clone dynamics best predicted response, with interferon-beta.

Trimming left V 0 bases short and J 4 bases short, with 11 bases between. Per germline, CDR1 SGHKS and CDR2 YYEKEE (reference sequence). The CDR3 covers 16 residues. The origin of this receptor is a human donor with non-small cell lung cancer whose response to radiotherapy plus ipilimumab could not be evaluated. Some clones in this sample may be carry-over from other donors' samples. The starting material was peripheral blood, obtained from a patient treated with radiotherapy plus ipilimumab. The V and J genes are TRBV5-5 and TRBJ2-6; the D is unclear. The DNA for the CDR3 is TGTGCCAGCAGCTTGGCGGCGAGCGTCGGGGCCAACGTCCTGACTTTC. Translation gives CASSLAASVGANVLTF. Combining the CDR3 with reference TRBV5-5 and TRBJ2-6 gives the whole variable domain DAGVTQSPTHLIKTRGQQVTLRCSPISGHKSVSWYQQVLGQGPQFIFQYYEKEERGRGNFPDRFSARQFPNYSSELNVNALLLGDSALYLCASSLAASVGANVLTFGAGSRLTVL.